This TCR beta chain is drawn from a study of somatic mutations in cytotoxic T cells in rheumatoid arthritis. Turning to the study itself: Before any treatment began, about 27 ml EDTA peripheral blood was collected from patients right after diagnosis. Selected T-cell populations stained with V beta antibodies were isolated by flow sorting to nearly 100% purity; these included V beta1+ cells subjected to TCRB sequencing.

Trimming took 0 bases from V and 5 from J, leaving 19 bases between them. In germline, CDR1 is LGHNA, CDR2 YSLEER. The CDR3 runs 17 residues. The protocol was immunoSEQ multiplex PCR, while the TCRdb copy is restricted to in-frame clones and leaves out a portion. The table records tens of thousands of clones, approximately 86% of them present only once. Specimen: CD8+ T cells sorted from blood. The TCR originated in an adult with rheumatoid arthritis. V and J are TRBV4-3 and TRBJ1-2, with TRBD1 as a possible D gene (5 bases). The CDR3 region has the DNA TGCGCCAGCAGCCAAGATAGGTTAGGGTCGGACACATATGGCTACACCTTC. It encodes CASSQDRLGSDTYGYTF.